Listed here are 17 T cell receptor beta chains from one sample, sequenced in a study of T cell repertoires in cytomegalovirus infection. One entry per CDR3 protein results from TCRdb running MiXCR on the reads. The table lists about half a million distinct CDR3 sequences, more than 30% of them singletons. These receptors lack a known antigen. Sample: cultured PBMCs, taken from culture after CMV antigen stimulation. The origin of the receptors is a human donor in good health (CMV status not recorded). Some clones in this sample may be carry-over from other donors' samples.

This clonotype appeared many times. The genes are TRBV7-2 and TRBJ2-7; 7 nucleotides match TRBD2. Germline CDR1 is SGHTA and CDR2 is FQGNSA. CDR3 length: 15 residues. With V trimmed by 3 bases and J by 4 bases, 9 bases remained unmatched. The chain's CDR3 is CASSFLWGGEYEQYF. The CDR3 DNA reads TGTGCCAGCAGCTTTCTCTGGGGAGGGGAATACGAGCAGTACTTC.

This chain joins TRBV19 and TRBJ2-4, with 7 bases matching TRBD1. Germline CDR1 is LNHDA and CDR2 is SQIVND (reference sequence). The CDR3 totals 13 residues. J lost 6 bases, V lost 5 bases, and 4 bases had no gene match. The CDR3 nucleotides read TGTGCCAGTAGTTCGACAGGGACAAACATTCAGTACTTC. Translating it yields CASSSTGTNIQYF.

The chain recombines TRBV7-2 with TRBJ2-1; D might be TRBD2 (6 bases). The CDR3 sequence is 16 residues long. Germline CDR1 is SGHTA and CDR2 is FQGNSA. V was pared by 5 bases and J by 5 bases, with 19 bases between. The CDR3 DNA reads as TGTGCCAGCAGCCAAGACTGGGGGAGGTCCCACAATGAGCAGTTCTTC. Its protein product is CASSQDWGRSHNEQFF.

The rearrangement uses TRBV28 and TRBJ1-1, with 9 bases fitting TRBD1. The CDR3 contains 14 residues. V shed 3 bases, J shed 11 bases, and the junction held 10 bases outside the gene matches. Germline V gives CDR1 MDHEN, CDR2 SYDVKM. The CDR3 reads CASSFPGQGILAFF. In DNA, the CDR3 is TGTGCCAGCAGTTTCCCGGGACAGGGTATATTGGCTTTCTTT.

The rearrangement joins TRBV7-6 to TRBJ2-1; TRBD2 matches at 9 bases. The CDR3 extends over 16 amino acids. The ends lost 4 bases at V and 2 bases at J; junction bases unmatched: 6. CDR1 is SGHVS and CDR2 is FNYEAQ in the germline V gene. The CDR3 reads CASSSIAGDPYNEQFF. The CDR3 nucleotides read TGTGCCAGCAGCTCAATAGCGGGAGACCCCTACAATGAGCAGTTCTTC.

This clonotype was counted once. The CDR3 DNA follows: TGCAGCGTTGCGGGGACAGACAGTACTAACTATGGCTACACCTTC. Protein: CSVAGTDSTNYGYTF. The chain links TRBV29-1 to TRBJ1-2; TRBD1 matches 7 bases. Per germline, CDR1 SQVTM and CDR2 ANQGSEA. The CDR3 contains 15 residues. J lost 0 bases, V lost 4 bases, and 8 bases had no gene match.

This clonotype was seen repeatedly, ten times or more. The chain couples TRBV7-2 to TRBJ1-2, with 10 bases lining up with TRBD1. J lost 4 bases, V lost 4 bases, and 9 bases had no gene match. The CDR3 extends over 16 amino acids. Germline V gene sequence: CDR1 SGHTA, CDR2 FQGNSA. CDR3 residues: CASSSIPTGGGYGYTF. CDR3 coding DNA: TGTGCCAGCAGCTCTATCCCGACAGGGGGCGGCTATGGCTACACCTTC.

Only a few counts were recorded for this clonotype. This chain links TRBV19 with TRBJ2-1, with D perhaps given as TRBD1 or TRBD2 (5 bases each). From germline, CDR1 is LNHDA and CDR2 SQIVND (reference sequence). The CDR3 runs to 12 residues. Trimming removed 10 bases at V and 9 bases at J, with 16 bases between. CDR3: CATLGELGEQFF. For the CDR3, the DNA is TGTGCCACCCTGGGGGAGTTGGGTGAGCAGTTCTTC. Filled out from reference TRBV19 and TRBJ2-1, the complete variable domain reads DGGITQSPKYLFRKEGQNVTLSCEQNLNHDAMYWYRQDPGQGLRLIYYSQIVNDFQKGDIAEGYSVSREKKESFPLTVTSAQKNPTAFYLCATLGELGEQFFGPGTRLTVL.

This clonotype was seen only a few times. The chain recombines TRBV12-3 or TRBV12-4 with TRBJ1-1; 8 bases are shared with TRBD1. V shed 3 bases and J 5 bases; nucleotides not matched to a gene: 8. The CDR3 covers 15 residues. The CDR3 DNA sequence: TGTGCCAGCAGTTTTCCCGACTACAGGGGGACTGAAGCTTTCTTT. This sequence encodes CASSFPDYRGTEAFF.

This clonotype was detected many times. The chain links TRBV7-2 to TRBJ1-1; tentatively, D is TRBD1 (5 bases). V lost 3 bases to trimming and J lost 4 bases, with 15 bases between them. This CDR3 is 15 amino acids long. Per the germline V gene, CDR1 is SGHTA and CDR2 is FQGNSA. Written as DNA, the CDR3 is TGTGCCAGCAGCTTCGGACTGCCGGGACGCACTGAAGCTTTCTTT. Its translation is CASSFGLPGRTEAFF.

This clonotype was seen repeatedly, ten times or more. V usage is TRBV19 and J usage is TRBJ1-2; TRBD1 matches 7 bases. CDR3 size: 15 residues. V lost 5 bases to trimming and J lost 2 bases; unmatched junction nucleotides: 8. Germline lookup yields CDR1 LNHDA and CDR2 SQIVND (reference sequence). The CDR3: CASSPMTGRNYGYTF. CDR3 DNA: TGTGCCAGTAGTCCTATGACAGGGAGAAACTATGGCTACACCTTC. The whole variable domain, remainder taken from reference TRBV19 and TRBJ1-2, is DGGITQSPKYLFRKEGQNVTLSCEQNLNHDAMYWYRQDPGQGLRLIYYSQIVNDFQKGDIAEGYSVSREKKESFPLTVTSAQKNPTAFYLCASSPMTGRNYGYTFGSGTRLTVV.

Only a few counts were recorded for this clonotype. The chain employs TRBV7-8 and TRBJ2-3, with D unclear. The CDR3 covers 13 residues. V was shortened by 7 bases and J by 4 bases, with 12 bases between the two germline ends. CDR1 is SGHVS and CDR2 is FQNEAQ in the germline V gene. The CDR3 protein is CASTLMVSDTQYF. For the CDR3, the DNA is TGTGCCAGCACCCTCATGGTATCAGATACGCAGTATTTT.

This chain links TRBV7-2 with TRBJ2-6, with 7 bases that match TRBD1. This CDR3 spans 14 amino acids. V lost 5 bases, J lost 3 bases, and 1 base stayed unmatched. In germline, CDR1 is SGHTA, CDR2 FQGNSA. The CDR3, as DNA: TGTGCCAGCAGCGGGACAGTTGGGGCCAACGTCCTGACTTTC. Translation gives CASSGTVGANVLTF. The entire variable domain, with the rest obtained from reference TRBV7-2 and TRBJ2-6, is as follows: GAGVSQSPSNKVTEKGKDVELRCDPISGHTALYWYRQSLGQGLEFLIYFQGNSAPDKSGLPSDRFSAERTGGSVSTLTIQRTQQEDSAVYLCASSGTVGANVLTFGAGSRLTVL.

This clonotype was observed a few times. The gene calls are TRBV7-9 and TRBJ2-7; 11 bases line up with TRBD1. Germline V CDR1 and CDR2: SEHNR, FQNEAQ (reference sequence). The CDR3 loop spans 16 amino acids. Germline trimming cut 4 bases from V and 3 bases from J; bases unmatched to any gene: 8. CDR3 amino acids: CASSSPPGQGVYEQYV. CDR3 bases: TGTGCCAGCAGCTCTCCACCGGGACAGGGGGTCTACGAGCAGTACGTC.

This chain links TRBV19 with TRBJ2-5, with D perhaps TRBD1 (5 bases). The V gene lost 10 bases and the J gene lost 1 base, with 13 bases spanning the gap. The germline V gene has CDR1 LNHDA and CDR2 SQIVND (reference sequence). This CDR3 has 13 residues. The CDR3 loop reads CATNKGPQETQYF. DNA of the CDR3: TGTGCCACGAACAAGGGGCCCCAAGAGACCCAGTACTTC.

This clonotype was counted a few times. The chain uses TRBV7-6 and TRBJ1-1; 9 nucleotides match TRBD1. Germline V gene data show CDR1 as SGHVS and CDR2 as FNYEAQ. V lost 1 base to trimming and J lost 8 bases; unmatched junction nucleotides: 5. The CDR3 has 14 amino acids. The CDR3 region is CASSLGWDRAEAFF. The CDR3 DNA follows: TGTGCCAGCAGCTTAGGATGGGACAGGGCAGAAGCTTTCTTT.

The V gene is TRBV4-1, the J gene TRBJ1-4, with a tentative D call TRBD1 (6 bases). From germline, CDR1 is MGHRA and CDR2 YSYEKL. The V and J ends lost 4 bases and 2 bases respectively, with 11 bases between them. The CDR3 covers 15 residues. The CDR3 nucleotides read TGCGCCAGCAGCCGCCCGAGGGGGACTAATGAAAAACTGTTTTTT. Encoded protein: CASSRPRGTNEKLFF.